This is a list of T cell receptor beta chains from one sample in a study of cytomegalovirus exposure and HLA in healthy donors. Assay used: immunoSEQ multiplex PCR; TCRdb lists only in-frame clones, some missing. The sample lists roughly 140,000 clones, 55% to 85% occurring once. The sample was PBMCs. The receptor source for this set is a man aged 35-49 years in good health and CMV-seronegative. Both conserved end residues are part of each CDR3. Fields, in order: J gene, V gene, CDR3 protein.

J: TRBJ1-4
V: TRBV4-2
CDR3: CASSQEGTGGYLKNEKLFF

J: TRBJ2-1
V: TRBV5-6
CDR3: CASSPGVAEQFF

J: TRBJ1-5
V: TRBV7-2
CDR3: CASSFAAGGVQPQNF

J: TRBJ1-2
V: TRBV5-1
CDR3: CATSRGGTDNYGYTF

J: TRBJ2-7
V: TRBV6-1
CDR3: CASREAGGPLNEQYF

J: TRBJ2-5
V: TRBV5-4
CDR3: CASSLRGVGGTQYF

J: TRBJ1-2
V: TRBV25-1
CDR3: CASSDLGENYGYTF

J: TRBJ1-6
V: TRBV6-6
CDR3: CASTPTTGDYNSPLHF

J: TRBJ2-1
V: TRBV6-5
CDR3: CASSYGYTGFNEQFF

J: TRBJ1-5
V: TRBV19
CDR3: CASTKPQAGQPQHF

J: TRBJ2-1
V: TRBV2
CDR3: CASSGDRGYNEQFF

J: TRBJ2-1
V: TRBV2
CDR3: CASTFSSYNEQFF

J: TRBJ1-6
V: TRBV27
CDR3: CASSFFGGDPLHF

J: TRBJ2-7
V: TRBV23-1
CDR3: CASPIWDRAYEQYF

J: TRBJ2-7
V: TRBV6-1
CDR3: CASSRTTYEQYF

J: TRBJ1-5
V: TRBV4-1
CDR3: CASSQGQGRTYSNQPQNF

J: TRBJ1-1
V: TRBV7-8
CDR3: CASSLLLTVKAFF

J: TRBJ2-7
V: TRBV2
CDR3: CASRVRGSAYEQYF

J: TRBJ2-7
V: TRBV13
CDR3: CASSLEGQGIYEQYF

J: TRBJ2-1
V: TRBV5-1
CDR3: CASSLVAGGPSEQFF

J: TRBJ1-2
V: TRBV5-4
CDR3: CASSLVTGVGYTF

J: TRBJ2-7
V: TRBV7-9
CDR3: CASSYSRGLAYEQYF

J: TRBJ1-2
V: TRBV7-9
CDR3: CASSPNSGTGGHGYTF

J: TRBJ2-1
V: TRBV5-1
CDR3: CASSLFTSDYNEQFF

J: TRBJ1-6
V: TRBV28
CDR3: CASREDNSPLHF

J: .
V: TRBV5-1
CDR3: CASSPGYPKYEQYF

J: TRBJ2-7
V: TRBV5-1
CDR3: CASSSFERGEQYF

J: TRBJ2-7
V: TRBV7-9
CDR3: CASRLGDNYEQYF

J: TRBJ1-1
V: TRBV7-8
CDR3: CASSLATGVDTEAFF

J: TRBJ2-7
V: TRBV6-1
CDR3: CASSDLGQYYGGNGYEQYF

J: TRBJ1-2
V: TRBV28
CDR3: CASRISGGYGYTF

J: TRBJ2-1
V: TRBV5-1
CDR3: CASSFQTTSNEQFF

J: TRBJ2-4
V: TRBV4-1
CDR3: CASSHRLAKNIQYF

J: TRBJ1-4
V: TRBV9
CDR3: CASSLNRGVPPGKLFF

J: TRBJ1-1
V: TRBV28
CDR3: CASSRVRTEAFF

J: TRBJ2-7
V: TRBV6-5
CDR3: CASNDGSLYEQYF

J: TRBJ2-3
V: TRBV9
CDR3: CASSVGTSGSTDTQYF

J: TRBJ1-4
V: TRBV4-1
CDR3: CASSSAGGPTNEKLFF

J: TRBJ1-4
V: TRBV30
CDR3: CAWNSATNEKLFF

J: TRBJ2-7
V: TRBV5-1
CDR3: CAKPSGQGGEQYF

J: TRBJ1-5
V: TRBV28
CDR3: CASSLGAGPQPQHF

J: TRBJ2-3
V: TRBV5-4
CDR3: CASSLDAGGVTTQYF

J: TRBJ1-1
V: TRBV16
CDR3: CASSQAPVPGLGAFF

J: TRBJ1-5
V: TRBV7-2
CDR3: CASSLQGGTNQPQHF

J: TRBJ2-3
V: TRBV6-1
CDR3: CASSDNPTYTQYF

J: TRBJ2-1
V: TRBV6-4
CDR3: CASSDEAGESNEQFF

J: TRBJ2-3
V: TRBV9
CDR3: CASSVGLGGTQYF

J: TRBJ1-1
V: TRBV2
CDR3: CASSEIQGTEAFF

J: TRBJ1-1
V: TRBV19
CDR3: CASSTPGGHRAFF

J: TRBJ2-3
V: TRBV7-2
CDR3: CASSLRTTSTDTQYF

J: TRBJ2-5
V: TRBV5-1
CDR3: CASSPQGRETQYF